This T cell receptor (beta chain) was observed in a study of regulatory T cells in long-lasting Graves disease. Study information: By definition, persistent Graves' disease involved antithyroid drugs for over 5 years alongside positive TSH receptor antibodies. Whole-study results and caveats: Favoring TRBV28, TRBJ1-2 and TRBJ2-5 was a feature seen in persistent disease. Patients with persistent Graves' had lower TCR diversity than newly diagnosed patients. In persistent patients, shared public clonotypes (approximately 3,000) outnumbered those in new patients (about 970).

V shed 5 bases and J 3 bases; nucleotides not matched to a gene: 5. The CDR3 loop spans 15 amino acids. In the case of this clonotype: Its antigen remains unknown.

For TCR beta, libraries came from iRepertoire HTBI primers and Arm-PCR of CDR3 regions. One entry per CDR3 protein, called by TCRdb with MiXCR from the multiplex PCR reads. The sample gives hundreds of thousands of distinct CDR3 sequences, approximately 21% of which show up once; roughly 6.9% is in the top ten. As to time point: persistent/refractory GD, antithyroid drugs over 5 years with positive TRAb. Making the TCR library involved RNA that had been extracted from PBMCs. The chain combines TRBV12-3 or TRBV12-4 with TRBJ2-3; 10 bases are shared with TRBD2. Sample: peripheral blood mononuclear cells (PBMCs), taken when the disease was refractory, from a patient treated with antithyroid drugs. This sequence originates from a female donor with Graves disease. In DNA form, the CDR3 reads TGTGCCAGCAGTATGACTAGCGGGCCTACAGATACGCAGTATTTT. Protein: CASSMTSGPTDTQYF.